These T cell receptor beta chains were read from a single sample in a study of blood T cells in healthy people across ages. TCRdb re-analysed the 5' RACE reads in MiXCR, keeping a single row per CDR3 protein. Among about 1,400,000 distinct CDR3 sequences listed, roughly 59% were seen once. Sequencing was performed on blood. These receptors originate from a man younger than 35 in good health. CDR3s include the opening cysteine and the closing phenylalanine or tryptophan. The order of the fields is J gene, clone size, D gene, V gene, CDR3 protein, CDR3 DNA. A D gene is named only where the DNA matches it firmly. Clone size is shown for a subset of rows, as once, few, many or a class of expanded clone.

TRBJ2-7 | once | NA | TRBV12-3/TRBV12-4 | CASSLGTSRWYF | TGTGCCAGCAGTTTAGGCACTAGCCGATGGTACTTC
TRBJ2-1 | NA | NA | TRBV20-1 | CSARVHEQFF | TGCAGTGCTAGAGTACATGAGCAGTTCTTC
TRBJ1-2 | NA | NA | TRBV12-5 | CASGFIGGGYGYTF | TGTGCTAGTGGTTTTATTGGCGGGGGCTATGGCTACACCTTC
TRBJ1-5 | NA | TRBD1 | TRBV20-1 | CSAGLGDSMGGHQPQHF | TGCAGTGCCGGACTCGGGGACAGTATGGGGGGCCATCAGCCCCAGCATTTT
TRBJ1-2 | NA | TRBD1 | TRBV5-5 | CASSPGQGADGYTF | TGTGCCAGCAGCCCCGGACAGGGGGCCGATGGCTACACCTTC
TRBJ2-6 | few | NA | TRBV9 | CASSVSPMGVPLYSGANVLTF | TGTGCCAGCAGCGTAAGTCCAATGGGGGTCCCCCTTTACTCTGGGGCCAACGTCCTGACTTTC
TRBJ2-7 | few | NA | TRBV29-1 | CSVELDKGYYEQYF | TGCAGCGTTGAATTGGACAAAGGTTACTACGAGCAGTACTTC
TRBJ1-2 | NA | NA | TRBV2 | CASSRGGDYYGYTF | TGTGCCAGCAGCCGGGGCGGGGACTACTATGGCTACACCTTC
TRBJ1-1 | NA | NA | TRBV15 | CATSRDWGEDTEAFF | TGTGCCACCAGCAGAGATTGGGGAGAGGACACTGAAGCTTTCTTT
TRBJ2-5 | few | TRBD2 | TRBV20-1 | CSARDLGLGQETQYF | TGCAGTGCTAGAGATCTCGGACTAGGACAAGAGACCCAGTACTTC
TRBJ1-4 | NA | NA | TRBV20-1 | CSARARLISGEKLFF | TGCAGTGCTAGAGCCCGCCTCATCAGCGGTGAAAAACTGTTTTTT
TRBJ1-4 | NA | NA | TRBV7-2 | CASSPLVTNEKLFF | TGTGCCAGCAGCCCCTTGGTAACTAATGAAAAACTGTTTTTT
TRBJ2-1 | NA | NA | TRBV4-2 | CASSQPRDYNEQFF | TGTGCCAGCAGCCAACCCCGGGACTACAATGAGCAGTTCTTC
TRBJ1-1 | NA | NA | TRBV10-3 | CAISLIDSGLTEAFF | TGTGCCATCAGTCTGATAGATTCTGGGTTGACTGAAGCTTTCTTT
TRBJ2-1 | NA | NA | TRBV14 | CASSQWGRGTNEQFF | TGTGCCAGCAGCCAATGGGGGAGAGGGACCAATGAGCAGTTCTTC
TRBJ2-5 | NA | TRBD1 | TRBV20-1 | CSASDGTGFREVVLGETQYF | TGCAGTGCTAGTGACGGGACAGGGTTCCGCGAGGTAGTTTTGGGGGAGACCCAGTACTTC
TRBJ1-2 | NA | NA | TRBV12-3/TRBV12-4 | CASTATLNYGYTF | TGTGCCAGCACCGCGACACTCAACTATGGCTACACCTTC
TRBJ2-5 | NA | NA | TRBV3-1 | CASSNDPIRGWLVETQYF | TGTGCCAGCTCAAACGACCCTATCAGGGGATGGCTTGTGGAGACCCAGTACTTC
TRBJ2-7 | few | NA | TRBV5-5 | CASSLVGVGDEQYF | TGTGCCAGCAGCTTGGTCGGCGTTGGGGACGAGCAGTACTTC
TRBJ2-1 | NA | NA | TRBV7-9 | CASSPTMKYNEQFF | TGTGCCAGCAGCCCTACAATGAAATACAATGAGCAGTTCTTC
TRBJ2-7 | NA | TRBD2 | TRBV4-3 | CASSQGETSGYEQYF | TGCGCCAGCAGCCAAGGCGAGACTAGCGGCTACGAGCAGTACTTC